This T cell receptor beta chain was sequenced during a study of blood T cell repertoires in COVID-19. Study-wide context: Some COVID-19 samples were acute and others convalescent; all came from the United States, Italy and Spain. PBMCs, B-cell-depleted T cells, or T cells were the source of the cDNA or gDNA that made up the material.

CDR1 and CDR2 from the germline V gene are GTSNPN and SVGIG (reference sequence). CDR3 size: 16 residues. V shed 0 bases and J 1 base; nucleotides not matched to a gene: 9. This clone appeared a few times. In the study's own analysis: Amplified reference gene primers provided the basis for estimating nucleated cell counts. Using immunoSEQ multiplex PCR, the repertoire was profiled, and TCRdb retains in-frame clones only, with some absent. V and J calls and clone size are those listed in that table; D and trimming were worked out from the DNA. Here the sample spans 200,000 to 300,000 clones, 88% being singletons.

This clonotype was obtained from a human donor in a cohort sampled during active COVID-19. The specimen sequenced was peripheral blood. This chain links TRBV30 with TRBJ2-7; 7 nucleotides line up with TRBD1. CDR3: CAWSVTVGQRSYEQYF. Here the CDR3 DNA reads TGTGCCTGGAGTGTTACGGTGGGACAGCGGTCCTACGAGCAGTACTTC.